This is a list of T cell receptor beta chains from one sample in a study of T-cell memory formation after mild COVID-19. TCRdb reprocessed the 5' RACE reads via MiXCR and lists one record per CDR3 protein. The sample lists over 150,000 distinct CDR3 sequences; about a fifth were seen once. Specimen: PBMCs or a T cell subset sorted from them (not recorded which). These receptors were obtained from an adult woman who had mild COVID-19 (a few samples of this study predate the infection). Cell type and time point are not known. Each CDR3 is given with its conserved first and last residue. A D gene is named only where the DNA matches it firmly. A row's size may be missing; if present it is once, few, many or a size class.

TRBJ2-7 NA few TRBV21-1 CASSPPRRTLDEQYF TGTGCCAGCAGCCCCCCCCGGCGGACTCTTGACGAGCAGTACTTC
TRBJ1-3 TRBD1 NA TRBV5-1 CASSSGQGAAGNTIYF TGCGCCAGCAGCTCGGGACAGGGGGCGGCGGGAAACACCATATATTTT
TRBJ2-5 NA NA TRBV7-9 CASSLGPAEGETQYF TGTGCCAGCAGCTTAGGTCCCGCCGAGGGAGAGACCCAGTACTTC
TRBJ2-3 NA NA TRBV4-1 CASSPSSASTDTQYF TGCGCCAGCAGCCCCAGCTCTGCCAGCACAGATACGCAGTATTTT
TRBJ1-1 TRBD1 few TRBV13 CASSLGQGLTEAFF TGTGCCAGCAGCCTAGGACAGGGTCTGACTGAAGCTTTCTTT
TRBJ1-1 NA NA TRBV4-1 CASSQELGRLFAFF TGCGCCAGCAGCCAAGAATTAGGGCGGTTGTTTGCTTTCTTT
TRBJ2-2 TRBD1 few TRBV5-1 CASSLRRQGYTGELFF TGCGCCAGCAGCTTGCGGCGACAGGGGTACACCGGGGAGCTGTTTTTT
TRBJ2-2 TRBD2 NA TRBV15 CATSTSLLAGVDTGELFF TGTGCCACCAGCACGTCCCTCCTAGCGGGAGTGGACACCGGGGAGCTGTTTTTT
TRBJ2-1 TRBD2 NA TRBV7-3 CASSSLGGTYNEQFF TGTGCCAGCAGCTCCCTCGGGGGGACCTACAATGAGCAGTTCTTC
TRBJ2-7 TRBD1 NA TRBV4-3 CASSRDRGTYEQYF TGCGCCAGCAGCCGGGACAGAGGCACCTACGAGCAGTACTTC
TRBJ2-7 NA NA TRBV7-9 CASSPGPPFDYEQYF TGTGCCAGCAGCCCAGGACCTCCTTTTGACTACGAGCAGTACTTC
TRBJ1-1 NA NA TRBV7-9 CASSLLQVTEQYTEAFF TGTGCCAGCAGCTTACTACAGGTAACAGAACAATACACTGAAGCTTTCTTT
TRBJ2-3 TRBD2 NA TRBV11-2 CASSLPTSWEGQYF TGTGCCAGCAGCTTACCGACTAGCTGGGAGGGGCAGTATTTT
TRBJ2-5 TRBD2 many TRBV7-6 CASSLWTSGNQETQYF TGTGCCAGCAGCCTTTGGACTAGCGGAAACCAAGAGACCCAGTACTTC
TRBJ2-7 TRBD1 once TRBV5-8 CASSLPAGETGLHEQYF TGTGCCAGCAGCCTCCCCGCCGGGGAGACAGGGCTCCACGAGCAGTACTTC
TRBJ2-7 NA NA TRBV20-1 CSANRDGAYEQYF TGCAGTGCGAACCGGGACGGAGCCTACGAGCAGTACTTC
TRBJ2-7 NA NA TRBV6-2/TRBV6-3 CASSHRRTAPYEQYF TGTGCCAGCAGCCACCGGCGGACAGCCCCCTACGAGCAGTACTTC
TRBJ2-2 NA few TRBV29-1 CSVEDLGGTGELFF TGCAGCGTTGAAGATCTTGGGGGCACCGGGGAGCTGTTTTTT
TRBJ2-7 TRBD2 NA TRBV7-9 CARSLPPGLAATYEQYF TGTGCCAGAAGCCTGCCCCCGGGACTAGCTGCAACGTACGAGCAGTACTTC
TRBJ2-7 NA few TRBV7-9 CASSPLTEQYF TGTGCCAGCAGCCCCCTAACTGAGCAGTACTTC
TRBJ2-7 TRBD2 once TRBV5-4 CASSEDGGLAGGPYEQYF TGTGCCAGCAGCGAGGACGGAGGACTAGCGGGAGGACCCTACGAGCAGTACTTC
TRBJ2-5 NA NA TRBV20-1 CSARDKHTGGETQYF TGCAGTGCTAGAGATAAGCACACCGGTGGGGAGACCCAGTACTTC
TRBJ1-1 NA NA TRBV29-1 CSVAEGQATEAFF TGCAGCGTCGCAGAGGGGCAGGCCACTGAAGCTTTCTTT
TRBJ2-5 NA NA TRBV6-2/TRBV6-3 CASSYGSTAETQYF TGTGCCAGCAGTTACGGTTCGACAGCCGAGACCCAGTACTTC
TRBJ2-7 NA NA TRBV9 CASSVEASRVYEQYF TGTGCCAGCAGCGTAGAGGCTAGTAGGGTCTACGAGCAGTACTTC
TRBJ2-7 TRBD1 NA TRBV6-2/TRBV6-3 CASSFNRDRGLYEQYF TGTGCCAGCAGTTTTAACCGGGACAGGGGTCTCTACGAGCAGTACTTC
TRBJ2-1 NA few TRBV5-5 CASSLGSRNNEQFF TGTGCCAGCAGCTTGGGATCCAGGAACAATGAGCAGTTCTTC
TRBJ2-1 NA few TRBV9 CASDHGDHSYNEQFF TGTGCCAGCGACCACGGGGATCACTCCTACAATGAGCAGTTCTTC
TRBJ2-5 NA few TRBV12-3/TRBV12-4 CASTPIGGLETQYF TGTGCCAGCACGCCAATCGGAGGGTTGGAGACCCAGTACTTC